This T cell receptor beta chain originates from a study of patients and donors after allogeneic stem cell transplantation. V was cut by 5 bases and J by 0 bases, with 11 bases left in between. This CDR3 has 15 amino acids. The V gene's germline CDR1 is ENHRY and CDR2 SYGVKD. A few counts support this clonotype. MiXCR, applied by TCRdb to the RT-PCR reads, yields one record per CDR3 protein. This sample has about 160,000 distinct CDR3 sequences, with about 29% found just once. V gene TRBV10-3 combines with J gene TRBJ1-5; D is perhaps TRBD1 (5 bases). Sequenced: blood, either unsorted or a sorted T cell fraction (not recorded which). The sequence came from a human donor who was either an allogeneic HSCT recipient or a stem cell or donor lymphocyte infusion donor (not recorded which). It is not recorded whose cells these are; they may come from a transplant donor. The CDR3 reads CAISMDGHSNQPQHF. The CDR3 coding sequence is TGTGCCATCAGTATGGACGGACATAGCAATCAGCCCCAGCATTTT.